Below are 5 T cell receptor beta chains sequenced from a single sample in a study of shared clonotypes between healthy human individuals. Repertoires were generated with immunoSEQ multiplex PCR, while TCRdb's copy carries only in-frame clones and drops some. The repertoire holds under 600,000 clones, around three quarters seen once, with 9.5% to 15% in the top ten. Material: PBMCs. The receptors were sampled from a woman aged 40 to 49 in good health. Some clones in this sample may be carry-over from other donors' samples.

This clone has at least ten counts. The chain has TRBV6-4 and TRBJ2-1, with D possibly being TRBD2 (6 bases). CDR1 is MRHNA and CDR2 is SNTAGT in the germline V gene. The CDR3 is 16 amino acids. Trimming took off 0 bases at V and 8 bases at J, with 17 bases between the two ends. The CDR3: CASSDSMAGPTDEQFF. CDR3 DNA: TGTGCCAGCAGTGACTCCATGGCGGGACCTACGGATGAGCAGTTCTTC.

The chain has TRBV7-2 and TRBJ2-1, with a tentative D call TRBD2 (6 bases). V gave up 4 bases and J gave up 9 bases, with 10 bases separating them. Germline lookup yields CDR1 SGHTA and CDR2 FQGNSA. The CDR3 loop spans 12 amino acids. The CDR3 DNA follows: TGTGCCAGCAGCTCGCCCGGGGGTGAGCAGTTCTTC. Its protein product is CASSSPGGEQFF.

The chain has TRBV7-9 and TRBJ2-3, with a tentative D call TRBD2 (6 bases). The CDR3 extends over 16 amino acids. The germline CDR1 and CDR2 sequences are SEHNR and FQNEAQ (reference sequence). V lost 8 bases to trimming and J lost 3 bases, with 21 bases between them. The chain's CDR3 is CASAQGGPVPTDTQYF. As DNA, the CDR3 is TGTGCCAGCGCGCAAGGAGGGCCCGTTCCAACAGATACGCAGTATTTT.

The chain combines TRBV2 with TRBJ2-1; D is uncertain. CDR3 size: 15 residues. In germline, CDR1 is SNHLY, CDR2 FYNNEI. The ends were cut back, 2 bases at V and 4 bases at J, with 12 bases in the middle. CDR3: CASSERGGLYNEQFF. Written as DNA, the CDR3 is TGTGCCAGCAGTGAACGAGGCGGCCTGTACAATGAGCAGTTCTTC.

The chain uses TRBV28 and TRBJ1-5; TRBD1 agrees at 7 bases. Germline-derived CDR1 and CDR2 are MDHEN and SYDVKM. Trimming removed 4 bases from V and 3 bases from J; junction bases left unmatched: 6. The CDR3 loop spans 15 amino acids. The CDR3 region has the DNA TGTGCCAGCAGTTCCAGCAGGGGGATCAATCAGCCCCAGCATTTT. Its translation is CASSSSRGINQPQHF.